This T cell receptor beta chain comes out of a study of Ad26.COV2.S vaccination and SARS-CoV-2 variants. Study-level points and caveats: A substantial breadth of spike-specific CD8+ and CD4+ T cell responses after vaccination has been reported. Placebo recipients trailed vaccine recipients in spike-specific TCR breadth. Placebo recipients and vaccine recipients were similar in non-spike TCR breadth.

Concerning this clone itself: Its antigen remains unknown.

Specified treatment: roughly 18 received Ad26.COV2.S at low or high dose, single or two shots; a few received placebo; per-sample allocation not given. Specimen acquisition occurred on day 63 following the initial vaccine or placebo injection. V was cut by 2 bases and J by 3 bases, with 14 bases left in between. There are 15 residues in the CDR3. From germline, CDR1 is MNHEY and CDR2 SVGEGT. Only in-frame clones appear in the TCRdb table, and some are missing; sequencing was by immunoSEQ multiplex PCR. The data contain 400,000 to 450,000 clones, 90% of them seen just once; the ten biggest clones take up more than 9%.

Material: peripheral blood, obtained in a trial of Ad26.COV2.S vaccine versus placebo. J is TRBJ2-7 and V is TRBV6-2 or TRBV6-3, with D perhaps matching TRBD1 (6 bases). The sequence was obtained from a person aged 18-65 years who received the Ad26.COV2.S COVID-19 vaccine or a placebo. The CDR3 reads CASSYPQTGYYEQYF. CDR3 nucleotides: TGTGCCAGCAGTTACCCACAAACAGGGTACTACGAGCAGTACTTC.